This T cell receptor (beta chain) derives from a study of neurological immune-mediated disorders. General study points: The level of TCR clonal expansion was highest in patients with HTLV-1-associated myelopathy and lowest in multiple sclerosis, where it fell below the level seen in healthy controls.

Noted time point: technical triplicate 2. Libraries used 2 million unsorted PBMCs kept frozen in RNAlater. Germline V gene data show CDR1 as SQVTM and CDR2 as ANQGSEA. This CDR3 region has 13 residues. The germline V and J ends were trimmed by 7 bases and 3 bases, with 13 bases remaining between them. TCRdb ran MiXCR on the 5' RACE reads and lists one entry per CDR3 protein. The sample lists under 70,000 distinct CDR3 sequences; 24% were seen once. There are many counts of this clonotype. The antigen is unknown. The sample comprised PBMCs. V and J are TRBV29-1 and TRBJ1-5, with D possibly matching TRBD1 (5 bases). The TCR was taken from a man aged 55 to 70 with HTLV-1-associated myelopathy (HAM/TSP). The CDR3 reads CSAGGGFNQPQHF. The CDR3 nucleotides are TGCAGCGCGGGGGGAGGGTTCAATCAGCCCCAGCATTTT. Combining the CDR3 with reference TRBV29-1 and TRBJ1-5 gives the whole variable domain SAVISQKPSRDICQRGTSLTIQCQVDSQVTMMFWYRQQPGQSLTLIATANQGSEATYESGFVIDKFPISRPNLTFSTLTVSNMSPEDSSIYLCSAGGGFNQPQHFGDGTRLSIL.